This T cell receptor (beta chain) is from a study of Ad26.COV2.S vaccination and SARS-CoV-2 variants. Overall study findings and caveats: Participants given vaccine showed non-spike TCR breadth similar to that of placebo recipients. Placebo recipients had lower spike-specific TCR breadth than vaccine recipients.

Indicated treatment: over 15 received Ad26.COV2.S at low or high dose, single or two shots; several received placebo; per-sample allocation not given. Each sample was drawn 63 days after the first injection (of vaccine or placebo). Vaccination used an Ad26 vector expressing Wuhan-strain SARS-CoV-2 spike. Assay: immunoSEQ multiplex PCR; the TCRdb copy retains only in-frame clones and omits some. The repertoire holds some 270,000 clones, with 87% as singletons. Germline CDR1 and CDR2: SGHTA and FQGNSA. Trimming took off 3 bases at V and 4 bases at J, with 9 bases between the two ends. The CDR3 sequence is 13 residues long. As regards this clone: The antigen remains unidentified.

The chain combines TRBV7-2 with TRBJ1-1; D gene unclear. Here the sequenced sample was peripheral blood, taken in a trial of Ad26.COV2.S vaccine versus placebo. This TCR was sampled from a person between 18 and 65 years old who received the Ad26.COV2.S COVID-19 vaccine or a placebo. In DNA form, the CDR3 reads TGTGCCAGCAGCTTTGTCGGTGGCACTGAAGCTTTCTTT. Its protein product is CASSFVGGTEAFF.